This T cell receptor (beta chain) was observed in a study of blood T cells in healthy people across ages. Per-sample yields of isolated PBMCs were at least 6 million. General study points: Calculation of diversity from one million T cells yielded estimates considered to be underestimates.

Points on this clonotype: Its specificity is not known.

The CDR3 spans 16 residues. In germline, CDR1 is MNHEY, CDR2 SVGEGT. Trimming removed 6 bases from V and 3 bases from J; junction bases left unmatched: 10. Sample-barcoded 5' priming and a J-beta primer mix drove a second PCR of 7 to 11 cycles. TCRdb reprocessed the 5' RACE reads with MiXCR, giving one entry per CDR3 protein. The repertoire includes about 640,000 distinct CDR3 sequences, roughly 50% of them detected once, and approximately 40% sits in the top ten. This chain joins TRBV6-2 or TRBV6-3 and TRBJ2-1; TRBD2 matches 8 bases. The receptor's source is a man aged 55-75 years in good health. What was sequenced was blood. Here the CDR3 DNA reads TGTGCCAGCAGGGGGAGCGGGGGATACCTCTACAATGAGCAGTTCTTC. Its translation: CASRGSGGYLYNEQFF.